This TCR beta chain was captured by sequencing in a study of shared clonotypes between healthy human individuals. The protocol was immunoSEQ multiplex PCR, while the TCRdb copy is restricted to in-frame clones and leaves out a portion. The table includes more than 900,000 clones, 78% detected once. The sequence was collected from a man in his late teens or twenties in good health. Some clones in this sample may be carry-over from other donors' samples. The sequencing input was memory CD4+ T cells from PBMCs. Described subset: CD45RA-negative fraction.

The DNA of the CDR3 is TGTGCCAGCAGCCCCGGGACTGAGTCCTACAATGAGCAGTTCTTC. It codes for CASSPGTESYNEQFF. J is TRBJ2-1 and V is TRBV7-2; a weak D match, TRBD2 (6 bases). V gave up 5 bases and J gave up 1 base, with 12 bases separating them. The CDR3 is made up of 15 amino acids. Germline V gene data show CDR1 as SGHTA and CDR2 as FQGNSA.